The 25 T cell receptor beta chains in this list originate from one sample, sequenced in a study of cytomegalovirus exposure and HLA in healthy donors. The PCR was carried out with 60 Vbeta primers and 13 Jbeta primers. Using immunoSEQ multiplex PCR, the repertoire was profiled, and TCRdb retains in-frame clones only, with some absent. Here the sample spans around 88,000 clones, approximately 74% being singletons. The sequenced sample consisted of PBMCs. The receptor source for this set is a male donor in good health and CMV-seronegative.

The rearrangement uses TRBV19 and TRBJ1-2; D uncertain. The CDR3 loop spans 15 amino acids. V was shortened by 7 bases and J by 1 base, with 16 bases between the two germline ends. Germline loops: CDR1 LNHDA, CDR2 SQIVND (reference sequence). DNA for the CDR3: TGTGCCAGTATGGAGGCCACCGCGTTTAACTATGGCTACACCTTC. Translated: CASMEATAFNYGYTF.

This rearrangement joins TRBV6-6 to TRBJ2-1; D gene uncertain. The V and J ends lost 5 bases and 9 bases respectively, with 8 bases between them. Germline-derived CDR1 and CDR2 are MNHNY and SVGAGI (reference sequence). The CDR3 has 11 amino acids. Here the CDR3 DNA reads TGTGCCAGCAGTAGCTCAAGTGAGCAGTTCTTC. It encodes CASSSSSEQFF.

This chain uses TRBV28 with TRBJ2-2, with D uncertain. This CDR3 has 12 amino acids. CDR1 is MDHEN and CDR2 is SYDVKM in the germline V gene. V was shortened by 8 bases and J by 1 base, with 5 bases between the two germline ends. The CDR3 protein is CASPGNTGELFF. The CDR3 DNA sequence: TGTGCCAGCCCAGGGAACACCGGGGAGCTGTTTTTT. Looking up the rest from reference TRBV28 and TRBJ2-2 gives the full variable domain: DVKVTQSSRYLVKRTGEKVFLECVQDMDHENMFWYRQDPGLGLRLIYFSYDVKMKEKGDIPEGYSVSREKKERFSLILESASTNQTSMYLCASPGNTGELFFGEGSRLTVL.

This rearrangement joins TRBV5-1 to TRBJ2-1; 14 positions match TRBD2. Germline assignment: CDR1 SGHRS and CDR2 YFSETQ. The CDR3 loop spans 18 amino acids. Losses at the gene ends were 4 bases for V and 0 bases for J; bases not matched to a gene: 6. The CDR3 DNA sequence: TGCGCCAGCAGCACCGGGACTAGCGGGAGAAGCTCCTACAATGAGCAGTTCTTC. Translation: CASSTGTSGRSSYNEQFF.

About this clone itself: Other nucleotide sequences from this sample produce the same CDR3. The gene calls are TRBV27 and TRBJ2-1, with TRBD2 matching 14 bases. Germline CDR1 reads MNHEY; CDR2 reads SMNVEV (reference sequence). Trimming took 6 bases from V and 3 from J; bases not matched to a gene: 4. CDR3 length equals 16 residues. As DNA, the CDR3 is TGTGCCAGCAGCCTAGGGACTAGCGGGAGCTACAATGAGCAGTTCTTC. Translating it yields CASSLGTSGSYNEQFF.

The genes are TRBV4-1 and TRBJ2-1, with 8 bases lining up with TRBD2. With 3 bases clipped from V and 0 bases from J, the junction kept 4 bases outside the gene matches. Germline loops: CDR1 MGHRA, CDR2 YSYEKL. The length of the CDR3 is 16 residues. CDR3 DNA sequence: TGCGCCAGCAGCCAGTTCCTAGCGGGCTCCTACAATGAGCAGTTCTTC. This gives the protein CASSQFLAGSYNEQFF.

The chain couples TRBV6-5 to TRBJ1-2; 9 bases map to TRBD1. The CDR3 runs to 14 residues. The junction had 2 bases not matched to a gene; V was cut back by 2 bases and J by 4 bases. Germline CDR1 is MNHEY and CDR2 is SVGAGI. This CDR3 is CASSYRTGVYGYTF. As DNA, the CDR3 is TGTGCCAGCAGTTACAGGACAGGGGTCTATGGCTACACCTTC.

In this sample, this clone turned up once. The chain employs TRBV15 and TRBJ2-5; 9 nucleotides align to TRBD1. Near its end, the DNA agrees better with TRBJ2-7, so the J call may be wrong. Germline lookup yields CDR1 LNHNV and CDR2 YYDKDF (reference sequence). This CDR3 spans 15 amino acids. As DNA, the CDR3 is TGTGCCACCAGCAGTCTTACAGGGGGCGTCTACGAGCAGTACTTC. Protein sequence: CATSSLTGGVYEQYF.

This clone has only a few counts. Here the CDR3 DNA reads TGTGCCAGCAGTTACCCACAGGGGGTCACAATGAACACTGAAGCTTTCTTT. The encoded protein is CASSYPQGVTMNTEAFF. The J gene is TRBJ1-1, the V gene TRBV28; TRBD1 aligns across 8 bases. J gave up 0 bases and V 4 bases, and 10 bases lay outside the gene matches. Germline CDR1 reads MDHEN; CDR2 reads SYDVKM. The CDR3 sequence is 17 residues long.

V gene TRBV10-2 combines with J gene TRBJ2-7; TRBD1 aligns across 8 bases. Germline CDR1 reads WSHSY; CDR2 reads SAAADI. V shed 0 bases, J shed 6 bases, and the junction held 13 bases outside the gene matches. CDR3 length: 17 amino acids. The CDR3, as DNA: TGCGCCAGCAGTGAGTCACCCGGAGGACAGGGTTTAAGCGAGCAGTACTTC. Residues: CASSESPGGQGLSEQYF.

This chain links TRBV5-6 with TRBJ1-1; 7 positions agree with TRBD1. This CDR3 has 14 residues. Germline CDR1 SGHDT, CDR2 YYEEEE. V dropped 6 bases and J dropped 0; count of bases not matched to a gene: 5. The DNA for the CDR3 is TGTGCCAGCACCTCGGACAGGCTGAACACTGAAGCTTTCTTT. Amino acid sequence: CASTSDRLNTEAFF.

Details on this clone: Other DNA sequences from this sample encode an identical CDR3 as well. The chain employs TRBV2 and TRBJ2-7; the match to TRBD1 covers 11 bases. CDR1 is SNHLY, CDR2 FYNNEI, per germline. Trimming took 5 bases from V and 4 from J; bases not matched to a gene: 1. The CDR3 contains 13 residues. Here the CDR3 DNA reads TGTGCCAGCAGTAGGGACAGGGGGTACGAGCAGTACTTC. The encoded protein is CASSRDRGYEQYF.

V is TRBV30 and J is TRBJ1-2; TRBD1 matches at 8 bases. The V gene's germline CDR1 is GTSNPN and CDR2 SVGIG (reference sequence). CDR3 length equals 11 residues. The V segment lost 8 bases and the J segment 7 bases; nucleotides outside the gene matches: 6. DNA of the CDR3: TGTGCCATTGGACAGGGTTTTGGCTACACCTTC. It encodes CAIGQGFGYTF.

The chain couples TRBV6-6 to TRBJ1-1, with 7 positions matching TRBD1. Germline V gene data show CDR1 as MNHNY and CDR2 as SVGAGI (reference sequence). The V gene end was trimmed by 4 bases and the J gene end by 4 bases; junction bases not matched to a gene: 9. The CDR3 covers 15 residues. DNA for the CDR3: TGTGCCAGCAGTTCCCCTGACAGGGTGGGCACTGAAGCTTTCTTT. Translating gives CASSSPDRVGTEAFF.

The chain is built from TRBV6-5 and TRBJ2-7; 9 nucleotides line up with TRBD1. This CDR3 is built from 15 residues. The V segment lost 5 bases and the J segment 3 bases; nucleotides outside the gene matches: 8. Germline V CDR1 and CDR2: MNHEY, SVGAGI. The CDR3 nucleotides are TGTGCCAGCAGTGCTATACAGGGGGCCAACTACGAGCAGTACTTC. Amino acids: CASSAIQGANYEQYF.

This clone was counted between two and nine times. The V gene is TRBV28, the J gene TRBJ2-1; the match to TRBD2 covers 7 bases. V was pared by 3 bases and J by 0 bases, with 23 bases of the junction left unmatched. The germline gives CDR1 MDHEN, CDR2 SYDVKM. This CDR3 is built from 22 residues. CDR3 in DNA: TGTGCCAGCAGTTTGCCCATGGGTACTAGCGATACGCCGGAGAGCTCCTACAATGAGCAGTTCTTC. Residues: CASSLPMGTSDTPESSYNEQFF.

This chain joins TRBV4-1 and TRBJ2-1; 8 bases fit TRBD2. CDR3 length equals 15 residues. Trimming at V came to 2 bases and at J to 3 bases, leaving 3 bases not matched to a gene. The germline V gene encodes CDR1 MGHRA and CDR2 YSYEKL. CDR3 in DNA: TGCGCCAGCAGCCAAACTAGCGGTCTCTACAATGAGCAGTTCTTC. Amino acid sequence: CASSQTSGLYNEQFF.

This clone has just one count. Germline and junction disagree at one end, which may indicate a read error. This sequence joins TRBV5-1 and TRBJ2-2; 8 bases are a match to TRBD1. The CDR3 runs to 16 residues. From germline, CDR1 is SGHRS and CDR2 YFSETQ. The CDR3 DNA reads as TGCGCCAGCAGCTTACTGACAGGGGCGAACGCCGGGGAGCTGTTTTTT. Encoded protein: CASSLLTGANAGELFF.

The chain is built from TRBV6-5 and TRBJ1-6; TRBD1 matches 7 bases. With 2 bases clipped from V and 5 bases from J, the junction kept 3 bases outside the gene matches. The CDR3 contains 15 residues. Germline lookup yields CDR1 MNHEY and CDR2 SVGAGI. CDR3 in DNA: TGTGCCAGCAGTTACGGGACAGAGAATAATTCACCCCTCCACTTT. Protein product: CASSYGTENNSPLHF.

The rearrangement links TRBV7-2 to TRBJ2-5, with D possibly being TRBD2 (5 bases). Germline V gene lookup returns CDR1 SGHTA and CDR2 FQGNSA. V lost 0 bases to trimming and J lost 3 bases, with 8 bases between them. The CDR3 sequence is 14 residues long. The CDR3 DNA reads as TGTGCCAGCAGCTTAGCTTCAGCGGAAGAGACCCAGTACTTC. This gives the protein CASSLASAEETQYF.

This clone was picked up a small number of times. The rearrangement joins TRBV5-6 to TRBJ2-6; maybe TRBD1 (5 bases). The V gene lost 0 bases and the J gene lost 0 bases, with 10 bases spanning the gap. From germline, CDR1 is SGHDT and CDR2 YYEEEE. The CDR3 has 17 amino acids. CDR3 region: CASSLGSGNSGANVLTF. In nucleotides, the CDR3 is TGTGCCAGCAGCTTGGGCTCAGGGAACTCTGGGGCCAACGTCCTGACTTTC.

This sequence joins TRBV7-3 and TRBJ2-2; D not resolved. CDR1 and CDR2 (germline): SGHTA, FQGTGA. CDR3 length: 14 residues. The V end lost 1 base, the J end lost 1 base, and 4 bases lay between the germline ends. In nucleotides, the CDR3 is TGTGCCAGCAGCTTAATAGTGAACACCGGGGAGCTGTTTTTT. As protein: CASSLIVNTGELFF. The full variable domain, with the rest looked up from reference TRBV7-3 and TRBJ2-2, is GAGVSQTPSNKVTEKGKYVELRCDPISGHTALYWYRQSLGQGPEFLIYFQGTGAADDSGLPNDRFFAVRPEGSVSTLKIQRTERGDSAVYLCASSLIVNTGELFFGEGSRLTVL.

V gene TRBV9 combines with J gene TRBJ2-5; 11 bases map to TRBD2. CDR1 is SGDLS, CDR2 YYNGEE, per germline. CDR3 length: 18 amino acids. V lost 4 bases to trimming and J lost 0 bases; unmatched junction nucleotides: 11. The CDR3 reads CASSTPGASGGYQETQYF. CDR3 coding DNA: TGTGCCAGCAGCACCCCCGGGGCTAGCGGGGGGTACCAAGAGACCCAGTACTTC.

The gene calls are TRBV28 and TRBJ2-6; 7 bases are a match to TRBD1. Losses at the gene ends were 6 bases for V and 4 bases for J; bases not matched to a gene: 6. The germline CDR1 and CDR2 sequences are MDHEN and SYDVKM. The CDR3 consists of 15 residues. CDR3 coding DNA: TGTGCCAGCAGCCTAAGGGGGCACGGGGCCAACGTCCTGACTTTC. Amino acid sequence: CASSLRGHGANVLTF. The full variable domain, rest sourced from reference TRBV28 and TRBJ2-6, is DVKVTQSSRYLVKRTGEKVFLECVQDMDHENMFWYRQDPGLGLRLIYFSYDVKMKEKGDIPEGYSVSREKKERFSLILESASTNQTSMYLCASSLRGHGANVLTFGAGSRLTVL.

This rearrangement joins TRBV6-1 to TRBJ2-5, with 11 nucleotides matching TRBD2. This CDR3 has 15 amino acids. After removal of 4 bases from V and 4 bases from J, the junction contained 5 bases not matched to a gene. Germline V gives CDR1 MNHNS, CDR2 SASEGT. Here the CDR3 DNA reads TGTGCCAGCAGTGGGGCTAGCGGGAGGATAGAGACCCAGTACTTC. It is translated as CASSGASGRIETQYF.